This T cell receptor (beta chain) is drawn from a study of cytomegalovirus exposure and HLA in healthy donors. Study-wide points: Later analysis suggested links between common viral pathogens and several top significant clusters. Presence/absence analyses assumed roughly uniform sequencing depth across donors. Through in vitro validation, three CMV-associated chains were shown to be specific for CMV antigens. Most of the TCR beta V segments (in an earlier analysis) were productive either about 87% or about 30% of the time.

As for this clone: Its antigen is currently unknown.

Germline V gene data show CDR1 as SQVTM and CDR2 as ANQGSEA. The CDR3 covers 15 residues. Trimming cost V 4 bases and J 0 bases, with 12 bases left between them. PCR primers comprised 60 Vbeta and 13 Jbeta primers. The data were produced by immunoSEQ multiplex PCR, yet TCRdb's version contains in-frame clones alone and is incomplete. The sample has 120,000 or so clones, about 75% seen once. The TCR sequence derives from a man aged 55-75 years in good health and CMV-seropositive. The rearrangement joins TRBV29-1 to TRBJ2-2, with D perhaps TRBD2 (6 bases). The sequencing sample was made of PBMCs. CDR3 bases: TGCAGCGTTGGCGGGAACCTCGCGAACACCGGGGAGCTGTTTTTT. Its protein product is CSVGGNLANTGELFF.